The rows below give T cell receptor beta chains drawn from one sample of a study of spatial heterogeneity in lung cancer. MiXCR, run by TCRdb on the 5' RACE reads, gives a single entry per CDR3 protein. The table includes tens of thousands of distinct CDR3 sequences, roughly 8.9% detected once. The starting material was PBMCs, obtained at follow-up. Receptor source: a female donor with early-stage non-small cell lung cancer. CDR3s include the opening cysteine and the closing phenylalanine or tryptophan.

j_call: TRBJ2-3; v_call: TRBV10-3; cdr3_length: 14; cdr3_aa: CAISVQGEADTQYF
j_call: TRBJ2-3; v_call: TRBV12-3/TRBV12-4; cdr3_length: 14; cdr3_aa: CASSFNSRGDTQYF
j_call: TRBJ2-1; v_call: TRBV6-5; cdr3_length: 19; cdr3_aa: CASSYPSSGGRGSYNEQFF
j_call: TRBJ2-5; v_call: TRBV5-1; cdr3_length: 15; cdr3_aa: CASSIGTSRAETQYF
j_call: TRBJ1-5; v_call: TRBV12-3/TRBV12-4; cdr3_length: 16; cdr3_aa: CASSLAGPPNGQPQHF
j_call: TRBJ2-6; v_call: TRBV15; cdr3_length: 15; cdr3_aa: CATSRGGTGANVLTF
j_call: TRBJ2-7; v_call: TRBV2; cdr3_length: 15; cdr3_aa: CASSEGLAGFYEQYF
j_call: TRBJ2-5; v_call: TRBV28; cdr3_length: 16; cdr3_aa: CASKLAGGVSQETQYF
j_call: TRBJ2-2; v_call: TRBV7-6; cdr3_length: 16; cdr3_aa: CASSGGTLENTGELFF
j_call: TRBJ2-5; v_call: TRBV10-3; cdr3_length: 17; cdr3_aa: CAISDPRTSGDQETQYF
j_call: TRBJ2-5; v_call: TRBV7-3; cdr3_length: 17; cdr3_aa: CASSLGRLAGVVETQYF
j_call: TRBJ1-5; v_call: TRBV12-3/TRBV12-4; cdr3_length: 13; cdr3_aa: CASTLAQGQPQHF
j_call: TRBJ1-1; v_call: TRBV19; cdr3_length: 14; cdr3_aa: CASTPGGGRTEAFF
j_call: TRBJ2-1; v_call: TRBV14; cdr3_length: 12; cdr3_aa: CASSGSYNEQFF
j_call: TRBJ2-1; v_call: TRBV29-1; cdr3_length: 12; cdr3_aa: CSALTGYNEQFF
j_call: TRBJ2-7; v_call: TRBV3-1; cdr3_length: 15; cdr3_aa: CASSQAADRSYEQYF
j_call: TRBJ2-1; v_call: TRBV10-1; cdr3_length: 16; cdr3_aa: CASSQGTSGDYNEQFF
j_call: TRBJ2-7; v_call: TRBV4-1; cdr3_length: 17; cdr3_aa: CASSQDSPVAGTYEQYF
j_call: TRBJ2-7; v_call: TRBV27; cdr3_length: 18; cdr3_aa: CASSRKKTGAGSAYEQYF
j_call: TRBJ2-5; v_call: TRBV28; cdr3_length: 16; cdr3_aa: CATVPLGRPLRETQYF
j_call: TRBJ2-7; v_call: TRBV20-1; cdr3_length: 15; cdr3_aa: CSAPRSGRAMYEQYF
j_call: TRBJ1-5; v_call: TRBV5-1; cdr3_length: 14; cdr3_aa: CASSFGGFNQPQHF
j_call: TRBJ2-7; v_call: TRBV10-3; cdr3_length: 14; cdr3_aa: CAISESRGRYEQYF
j_call: TRBJ2-5; v_call: TRBV7-9; cdr3_length: 13; cdr3_aa: CASSLVLGETQYF
j_call: TRBJ2-3; v_call: TRBV19; cdr3_length: 16; cdr3_aa: CASSISGTREADTQYF
j_call: TRBJ1-4; v_call: TRBV5-5; cdr3_length: 15; cdr3_aa: CASIVGPNRNEKLFF
j_call: TRBJ1-1; v_call: TRBV28; cdr3_length: 11; cdr3_aa: CASSRQGEAFF
j_call: TRBJ1-1; v_call: TRBV28; cdr3_length: 14; cdr3_aa: CASSLAYRGPEAFF
j_call: TRBJ2-3; v_call: TRBV7-3; cdr3_length: 14; cdr3_aa: CASSPQGQTDTQYF
j_call: TRBJ2-3; v_call: TRBV20-1; cdr3_length: 17; cdr3_aa: CSARPLQTSGREDTQYF
j_call: TRBJ2-3; v_call: TRBV20-1; cdr3_length: 12; cdr3_aa: CSASSHITTQYF
j_call: TRBJ1-5; v_call: TRBV18; cdr3_length: 14; cdr3_aa: CASSPDTSNQPQHF
j_call: TRBJ2-1; v_call: TRBV27; cdr3_length: 19; cdr3_aa: CASSLKWLAGGPEANEQFF
j_call: TRBJ2-2; v_call: TRBV19; cdr3_length: 14; cdr3_aa: CASAGLDNTGELFF
j_call: TRBJ2-7; v_call: TRBV7-9; cdr3_length: 12; cdr3_aa: CASSLRSDEQYF
j_call: TRBJ2-3; v_call: TRBV11-2; cdr3_length: 16; cdr3_aa: CASSFAGQGSTDTQYF
j_call: TRBJ2-5; v_call: TRBV20-1; cdr3_length: 16; cdr3_aa: CSASNSGREVEETQYF
j_call: TRBJ1-2; v_call: TRBV28; cdr3_length: 16; cdr3_aa: CASSFAGTRKVYGYTF
j_call: TRBJ2-3; v_call: TRBV6-4; cdr3_length: 16; cdr3_aa: CASSEEAGANTDTQYF
j_call: TRBJ2-1; v_call: TRBV10-2; cdr3_length: 14; cdr3_aa: CASQREISYNEQFF
j_call: TRBJ1-6; v_call: TRBV27; cdr3_length: 17; cdr3_aa: CASSWGFREWRNSPLHF
j_call: TRBJ2-3; v_call: TRBV10-2; cdr3_length: 14; cdr3_aa: CASRPVGDLKTQYF
j_call: TRBJ2-5; v_call: TRBV7-9; cdr3_length: 13; cdr3_aa: CASSRGQGETQYF
j_call: TRBJ1-2; v_call: TRBV12-3/TRBV12-4; cdr3_length: 11; cdr3_aa: CASSLRRSYTF